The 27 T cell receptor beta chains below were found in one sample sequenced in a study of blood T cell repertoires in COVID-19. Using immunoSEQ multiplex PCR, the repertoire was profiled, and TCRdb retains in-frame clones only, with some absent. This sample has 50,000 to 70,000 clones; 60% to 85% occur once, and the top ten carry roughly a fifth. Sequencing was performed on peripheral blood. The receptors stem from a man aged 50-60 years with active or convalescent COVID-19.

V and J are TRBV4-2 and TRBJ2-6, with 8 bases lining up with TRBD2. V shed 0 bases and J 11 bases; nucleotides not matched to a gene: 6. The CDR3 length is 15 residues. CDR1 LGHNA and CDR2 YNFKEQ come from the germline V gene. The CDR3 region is CASSQDLAGIDVLTF. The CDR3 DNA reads TGTGCCAGCAGCCAAGATCTAGCGGGTATAGACGTCCTGACTTTC.

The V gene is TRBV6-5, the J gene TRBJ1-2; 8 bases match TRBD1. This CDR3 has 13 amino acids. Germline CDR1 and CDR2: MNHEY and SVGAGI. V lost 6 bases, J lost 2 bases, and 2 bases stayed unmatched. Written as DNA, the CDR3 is TGTGCCAGCAGGGACAGGGAAAACTATGGCTACACCTTC. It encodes CASRDRENYGYTF.

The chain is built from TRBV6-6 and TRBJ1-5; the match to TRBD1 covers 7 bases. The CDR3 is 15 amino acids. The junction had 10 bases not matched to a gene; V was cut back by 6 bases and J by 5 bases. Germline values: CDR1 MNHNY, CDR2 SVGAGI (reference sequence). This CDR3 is CASSSGTAMYQPQHF. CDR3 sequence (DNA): TGTGCCAGCAGCTCCGGGACAGCGATGTATCAGCCCCAGCATTTT.

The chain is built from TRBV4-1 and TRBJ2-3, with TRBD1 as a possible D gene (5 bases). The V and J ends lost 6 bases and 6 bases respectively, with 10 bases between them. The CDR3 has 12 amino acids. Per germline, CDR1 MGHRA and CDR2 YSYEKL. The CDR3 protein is CASSLKGDTQYF. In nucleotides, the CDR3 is TGCGCCAGCAGTCTAAAGGGGGATACGCAGTATTTT.

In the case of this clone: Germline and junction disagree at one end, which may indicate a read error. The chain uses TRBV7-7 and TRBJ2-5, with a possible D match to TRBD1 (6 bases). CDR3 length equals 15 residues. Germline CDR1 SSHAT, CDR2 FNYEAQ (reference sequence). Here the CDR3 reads CASSLGQGLGETQYF. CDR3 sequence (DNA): TGTGCTAGCAGCTTGGGTCAGGGGCTAGGTGAGACCCAGTACTTC.

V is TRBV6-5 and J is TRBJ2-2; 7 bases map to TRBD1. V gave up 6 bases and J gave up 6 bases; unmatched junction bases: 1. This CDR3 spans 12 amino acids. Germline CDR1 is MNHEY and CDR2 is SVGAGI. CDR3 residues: CASRGQPGELFF. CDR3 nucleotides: TGTGCCAGCAGGGGACAGCCCGGGGAGCTGTTTTTT.

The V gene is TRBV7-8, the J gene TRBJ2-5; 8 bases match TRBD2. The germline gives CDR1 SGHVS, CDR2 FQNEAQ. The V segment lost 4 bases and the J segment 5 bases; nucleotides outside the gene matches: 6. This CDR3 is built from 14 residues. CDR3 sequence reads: CASSWSGRQETQYF. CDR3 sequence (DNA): TGTGCCAGCAGCTGGAGCGGGAGACAGGAGACCCAGTACTTC.

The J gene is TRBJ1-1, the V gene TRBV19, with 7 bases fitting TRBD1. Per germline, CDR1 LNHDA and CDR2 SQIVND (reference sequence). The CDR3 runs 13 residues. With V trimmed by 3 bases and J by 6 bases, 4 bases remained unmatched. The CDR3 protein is CASSIDRDSEAFF. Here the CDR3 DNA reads TGTGCCAGTAGTATCGACAGGGACTCTGAAGCTTTCTTT.

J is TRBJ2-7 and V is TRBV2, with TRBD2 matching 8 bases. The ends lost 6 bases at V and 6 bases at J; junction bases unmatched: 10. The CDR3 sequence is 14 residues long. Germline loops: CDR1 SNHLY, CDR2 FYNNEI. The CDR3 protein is CASRLAGPWLEQYF. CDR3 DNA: TGTGCCAGCAGGTTAGCGGGACCGTGGCTCGAGCAGTACTTC.

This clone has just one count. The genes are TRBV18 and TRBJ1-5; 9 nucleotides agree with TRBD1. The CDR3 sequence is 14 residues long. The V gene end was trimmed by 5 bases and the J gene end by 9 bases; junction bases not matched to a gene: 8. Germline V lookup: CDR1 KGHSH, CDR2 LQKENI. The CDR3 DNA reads TGTGCCAGCTCAGAAATACAGGGGGCTGGGCCCCAGCATTTT. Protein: CASSEIQGAGPQHF.

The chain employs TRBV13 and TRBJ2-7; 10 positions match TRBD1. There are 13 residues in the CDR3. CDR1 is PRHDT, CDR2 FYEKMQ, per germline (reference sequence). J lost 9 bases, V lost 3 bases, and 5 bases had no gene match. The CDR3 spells CASSLTGGVRQYF. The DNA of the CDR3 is TGTGCCAGCAGCTTGACAGGGGGCGTTCGGCAGTACTTC.

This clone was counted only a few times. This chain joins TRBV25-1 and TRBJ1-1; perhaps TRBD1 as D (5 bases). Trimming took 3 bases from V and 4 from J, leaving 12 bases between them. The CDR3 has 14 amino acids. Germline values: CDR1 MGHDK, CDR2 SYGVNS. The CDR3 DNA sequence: TGTGCCAGCAGTGATCAGGGATGGAGCACTGAAGCTTTCTTT. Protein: CASSDQGWSTEAFF.

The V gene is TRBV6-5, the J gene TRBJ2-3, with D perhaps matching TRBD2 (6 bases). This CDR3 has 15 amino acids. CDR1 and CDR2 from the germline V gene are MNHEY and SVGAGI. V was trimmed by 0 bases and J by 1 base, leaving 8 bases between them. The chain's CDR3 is CASSYSRERTDTQYF. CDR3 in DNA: TGTGCCAGCAGTTACTCCCGGGAGCGCACAGATACGCAGTATTTT.

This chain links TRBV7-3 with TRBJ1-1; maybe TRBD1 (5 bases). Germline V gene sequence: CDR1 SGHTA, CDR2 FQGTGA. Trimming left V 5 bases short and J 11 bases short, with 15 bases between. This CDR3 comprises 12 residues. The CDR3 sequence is CASSVLGDRAFF. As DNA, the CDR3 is TGTGCCAGCAGCGTCCTAGGGGATCGGGCTTTCTTT.

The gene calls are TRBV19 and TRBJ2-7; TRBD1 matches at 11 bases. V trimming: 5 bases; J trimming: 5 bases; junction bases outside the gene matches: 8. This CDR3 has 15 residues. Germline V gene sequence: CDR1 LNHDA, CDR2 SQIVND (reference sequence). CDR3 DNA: TGTGCCAGTAGTTCTGGGACAGGGGGTCTCCACGAGCAGTACTTC. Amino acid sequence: CASSSGTGGLHEQYF.

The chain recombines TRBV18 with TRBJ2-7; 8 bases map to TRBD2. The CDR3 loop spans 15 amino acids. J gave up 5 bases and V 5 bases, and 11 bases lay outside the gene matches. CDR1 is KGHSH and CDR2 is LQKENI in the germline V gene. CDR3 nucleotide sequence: TGTGCCAGCTCAGTCGGGAGGGGGTTTGAGAACGAGCAGTACTTC. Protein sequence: CASSVGRGFENEQYF.

CDR3 nucleotides: TGTGCCAGTAGTGAACAGGGGGCAGGGCAGCCCCAGCATTTT. Translation gives CASSEQGAGQPQHF. The genes are TRBV19 and TRBJ1-5, with TRBD1 matching 9 bases. This CDR3 comprises 14 residues. CDR1 is LNHDA and CDR2 is SQIVND in the germline V gene (reference sequence). Germline trimming cut 5 bases from V and 7 bases from J; bases unmatched to any gene: 6.

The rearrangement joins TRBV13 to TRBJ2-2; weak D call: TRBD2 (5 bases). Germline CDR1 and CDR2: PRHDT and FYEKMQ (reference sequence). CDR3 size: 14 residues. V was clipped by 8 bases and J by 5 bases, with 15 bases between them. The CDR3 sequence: CASDLASGTGELFF. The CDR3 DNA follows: TGTGCCAGCGACTTAGCCTCGGGGACCGGGGAGCTGTTTTTT.

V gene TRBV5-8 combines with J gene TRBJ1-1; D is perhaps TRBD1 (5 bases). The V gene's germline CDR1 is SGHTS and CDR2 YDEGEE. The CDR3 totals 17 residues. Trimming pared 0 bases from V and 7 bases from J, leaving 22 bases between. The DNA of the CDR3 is TGTGCCAGCAGCTTGGGGACAACAACCGGCCCCTCCGTTGAAGCTTTCTTT. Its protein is CASSLGTTTGPSVEAFF.

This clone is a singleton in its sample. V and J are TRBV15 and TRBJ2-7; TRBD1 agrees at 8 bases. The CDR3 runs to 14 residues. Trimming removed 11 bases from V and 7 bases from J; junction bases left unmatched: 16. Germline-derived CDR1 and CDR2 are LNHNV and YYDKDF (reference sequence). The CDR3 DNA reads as TGTGCCCCCACTCCGAGACAGGGGATAAGAGAGCAGTACTTC. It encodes CAPTPRQGIREQYF.

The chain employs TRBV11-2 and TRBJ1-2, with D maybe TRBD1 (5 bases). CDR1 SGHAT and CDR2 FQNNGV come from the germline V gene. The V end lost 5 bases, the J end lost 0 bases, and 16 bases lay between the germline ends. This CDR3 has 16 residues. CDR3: CASSPQTAQANYGYTF. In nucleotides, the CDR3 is TGTGCCAGCAGCCCACAGACAGCACAAGCTAACTATGGCTACACCTTC.

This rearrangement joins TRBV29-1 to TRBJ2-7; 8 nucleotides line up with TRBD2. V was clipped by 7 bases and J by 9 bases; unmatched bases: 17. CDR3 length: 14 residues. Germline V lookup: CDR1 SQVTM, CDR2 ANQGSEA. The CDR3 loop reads CSAEGGSGSNWQYF. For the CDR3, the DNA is TGCAGCGCTGAGGGCGGGAGCGGGAGTAATTGGCAGTACTTC.

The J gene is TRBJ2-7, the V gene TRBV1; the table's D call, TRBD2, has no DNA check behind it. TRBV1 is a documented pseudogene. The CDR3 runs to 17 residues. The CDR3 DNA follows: TGCACCAGCAGCCAGAACCAACTAGGCCCGCTGCCTCGGGGGCAGTACTTC. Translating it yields CTSSQNQLGPLPRGQYF.

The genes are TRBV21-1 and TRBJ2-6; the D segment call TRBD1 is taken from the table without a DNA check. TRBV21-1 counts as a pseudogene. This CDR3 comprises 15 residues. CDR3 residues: CASSKRGRVTNVLTF. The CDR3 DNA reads TGTGCCAGCAGCAAAAGGGGCAGGGTGACCAACGTCCTGACTTTC.

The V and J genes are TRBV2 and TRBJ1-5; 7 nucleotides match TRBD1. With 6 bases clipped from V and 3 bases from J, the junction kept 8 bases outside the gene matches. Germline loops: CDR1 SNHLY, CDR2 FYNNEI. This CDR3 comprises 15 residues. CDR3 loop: CASRTGQRPNQPQHF. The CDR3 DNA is TGTGCCAGCAGGACGGGACAGAGACCCAATCAGCCCCAGCATTTT. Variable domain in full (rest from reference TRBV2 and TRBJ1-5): EPEVTQTPSHQVTQMGQEVILRCVPISNHLYFYWYRQILGQKVEFLVSFYNNEISEKSEIFDDQFSVERPDGSNFTLKIRSTKLEDSAMYFCASRTGQRPNQPQHFGDGTRLSIL.

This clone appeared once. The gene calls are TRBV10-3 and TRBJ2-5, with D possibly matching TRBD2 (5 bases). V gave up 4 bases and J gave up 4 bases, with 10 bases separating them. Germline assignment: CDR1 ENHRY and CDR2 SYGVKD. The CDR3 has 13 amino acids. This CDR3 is CAISAGKIETQYF. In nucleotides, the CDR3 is TGTGCCATCAGTGCGGGGAAAATAGAGACCCAGTACTTC.

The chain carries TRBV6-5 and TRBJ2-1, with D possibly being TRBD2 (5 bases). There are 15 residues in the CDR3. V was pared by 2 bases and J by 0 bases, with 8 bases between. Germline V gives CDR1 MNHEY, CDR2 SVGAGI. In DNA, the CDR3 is TGTGCCAGCAGTTACACTAGTAGCTCCTACAATGAGCAGTTCTTC. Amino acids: CASSYTSSSYNEQFF.